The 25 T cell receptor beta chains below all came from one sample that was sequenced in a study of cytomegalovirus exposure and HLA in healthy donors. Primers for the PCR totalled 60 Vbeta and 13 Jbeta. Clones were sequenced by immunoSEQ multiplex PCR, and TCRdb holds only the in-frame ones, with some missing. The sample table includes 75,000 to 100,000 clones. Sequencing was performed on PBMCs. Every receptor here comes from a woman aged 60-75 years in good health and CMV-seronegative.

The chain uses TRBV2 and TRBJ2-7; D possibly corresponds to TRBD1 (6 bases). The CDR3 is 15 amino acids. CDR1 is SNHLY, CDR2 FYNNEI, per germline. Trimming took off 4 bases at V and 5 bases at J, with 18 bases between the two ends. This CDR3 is CASSGLTGISNEQYF. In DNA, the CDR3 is TGTGCCAGCAGTGGACTGACAGGTATATCAAACGAGCAGTACTTC.

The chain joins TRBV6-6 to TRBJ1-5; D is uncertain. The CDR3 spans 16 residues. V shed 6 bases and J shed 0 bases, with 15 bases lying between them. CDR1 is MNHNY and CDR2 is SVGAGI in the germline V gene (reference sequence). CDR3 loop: CASRLHPENSNQPQHF. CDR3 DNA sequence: TGTGCCAGCAGGCTCCATCCAGAAAATAGCAATCAGCCCCAGCATTTT.

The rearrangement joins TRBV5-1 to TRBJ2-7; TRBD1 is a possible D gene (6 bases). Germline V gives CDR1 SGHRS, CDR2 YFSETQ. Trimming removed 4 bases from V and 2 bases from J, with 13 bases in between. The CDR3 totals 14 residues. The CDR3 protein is CASSHRDPPYEQYF. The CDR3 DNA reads TGCGCCAGCAGCCACAGGGACCCTCCCTACGAGCAGTACTTC.

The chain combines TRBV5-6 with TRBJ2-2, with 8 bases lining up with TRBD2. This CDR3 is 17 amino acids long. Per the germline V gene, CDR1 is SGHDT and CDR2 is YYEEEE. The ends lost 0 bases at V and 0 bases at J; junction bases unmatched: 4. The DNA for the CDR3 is TGTGCCAGCAGCTTGGCAGGGCGGGAGGCGAACACCGGGGAGCTGTTTTTT. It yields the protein CASSLAGREANTGELFF.

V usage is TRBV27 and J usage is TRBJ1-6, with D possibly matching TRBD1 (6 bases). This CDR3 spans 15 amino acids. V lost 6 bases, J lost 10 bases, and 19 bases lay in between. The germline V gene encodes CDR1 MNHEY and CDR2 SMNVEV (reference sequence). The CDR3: CASSREQGMLSPLHF. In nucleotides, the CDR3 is TGTGCCAGCAGCCGAGAGCAGGGGATGTTGTCACCCCTCCACTTT.

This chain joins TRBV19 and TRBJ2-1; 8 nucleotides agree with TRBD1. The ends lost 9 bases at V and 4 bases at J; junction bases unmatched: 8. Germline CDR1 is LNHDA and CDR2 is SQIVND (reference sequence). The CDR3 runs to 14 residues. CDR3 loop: CASHPGTGYNEQFF. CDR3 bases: TGTGCCAGCCATCCCGGGACAGGTTACAATGAGCAGTTCTTC.

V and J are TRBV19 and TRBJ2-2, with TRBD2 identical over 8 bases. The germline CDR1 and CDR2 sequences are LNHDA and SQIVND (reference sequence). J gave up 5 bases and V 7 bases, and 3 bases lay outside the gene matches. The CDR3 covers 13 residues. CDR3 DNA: TGTGCCAGTACCCGGGGGGGAACCGGGGAGCTGTTTTTT. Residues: CASTRGGTGELFF.

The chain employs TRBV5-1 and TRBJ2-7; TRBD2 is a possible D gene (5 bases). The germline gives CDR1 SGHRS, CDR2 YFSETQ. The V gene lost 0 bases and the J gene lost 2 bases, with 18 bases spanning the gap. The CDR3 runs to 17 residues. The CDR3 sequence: CASSLAMSGSLAYEQYF. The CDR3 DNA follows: TGCGCCAGCAGCTTGGCTATGTCGGGATCCCTGGCCTACGAGCAGTACTTC.

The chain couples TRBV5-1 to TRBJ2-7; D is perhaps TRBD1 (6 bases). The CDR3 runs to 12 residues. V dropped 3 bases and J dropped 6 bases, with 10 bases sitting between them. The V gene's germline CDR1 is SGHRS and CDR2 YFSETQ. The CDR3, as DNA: TGCGCCAGCAGCTCAGGACAGATCGAGCAGTACTTC. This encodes CASSSGQIEQYF. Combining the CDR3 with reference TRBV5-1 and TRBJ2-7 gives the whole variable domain KAGVTQTPRYLIKTRGQQVTLSCSPISGHRSVSWYQQTPGQGLQFLFEYFSETQRNKGNFPGRFSGRQFSNSRSEMNVSTLELGDSALYLCASSSGQIEQYFGPGTRLTVT.

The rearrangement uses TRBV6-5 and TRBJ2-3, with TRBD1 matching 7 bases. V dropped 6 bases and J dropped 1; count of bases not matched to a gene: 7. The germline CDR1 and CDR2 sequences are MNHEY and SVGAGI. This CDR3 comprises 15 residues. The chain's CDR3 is CASRRQGRGTDTQYF. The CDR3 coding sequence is TGTGCCAGCAGACGACAGGGTAGGGGCACAGATACGCAGTATTTT.

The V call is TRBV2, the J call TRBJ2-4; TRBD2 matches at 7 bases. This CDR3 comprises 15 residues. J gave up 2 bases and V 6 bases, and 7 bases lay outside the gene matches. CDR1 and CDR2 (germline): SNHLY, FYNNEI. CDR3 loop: CASSPRERTKNIQYF. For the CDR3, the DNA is TGTGCCAGCAGCCCGCGGGAGAGGACCAAAAACATTCAGTACTTC.

CDR3 amino acids: CATQGAQNYGYTF. CDR3 DNA sequence: TGTGCCACCCAGGGGGCGCAAAACTATGGCTACACCTTC. The chain has TRBV6-1 and TRBJ1-2; 8 nucleotides align to TRBD1. The V gene's germline CDR1 is MNHNS and CDR2 SASEGT. The ends lost 10 bases at V and 2 bases at J; junction bases unmatched: 6. The CDR3 sequence is 13 residues long.

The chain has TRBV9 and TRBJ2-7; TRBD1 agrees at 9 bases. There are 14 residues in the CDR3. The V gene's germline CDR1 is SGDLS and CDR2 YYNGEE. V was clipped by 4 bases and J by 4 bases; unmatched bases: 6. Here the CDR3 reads CASSYGQGPYEQYF. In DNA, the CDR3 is TGTGCCAGCAGCTACGGACAGGGGCCTTACGAGCAGTACTTC. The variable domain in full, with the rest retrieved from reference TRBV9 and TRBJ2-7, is DSGVTQTPKHLITATGQRVTLRCSPRSGDLSVYWYQQSLDQGLQFLIQYYNGEERAKGNILERFSAQQFPDLHSELNLSSLELGDSALYFCASSYGQGPYEQYFGPGTRLTVT.

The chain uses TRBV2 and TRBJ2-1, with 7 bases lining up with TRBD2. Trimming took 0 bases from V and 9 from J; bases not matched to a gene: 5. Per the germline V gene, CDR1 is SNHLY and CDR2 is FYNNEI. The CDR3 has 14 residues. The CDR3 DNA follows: TGTGCCAGCAGTGAAGCGCCATCGGGGGGTGAGCAGTTCTTC. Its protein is CASSEAPSGGEQFF. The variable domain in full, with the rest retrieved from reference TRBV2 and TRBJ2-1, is EPEVTQTPSHQVTQMGQEVILRCVPISNHLYFYWYRQILGQKVEFLVSFYNNEISEKSEIFDDQFSVERPDGSNFTLKIRSTKLEDSAMYFCASSEAPSGGEQFFGPGTRLTVL.

The CDR3 here is CASSLGQGRNSPLHF. The CDR3 bases are TGCGCCAGCAGCTTGGGACAGGGCCGAAATTCACCCCTCCACTTT. The V gene is TRBV5-1, the J gene TRBJ1-6, with 7 nucleotides matching TRBD1. V shed 0 bases and J 7 bases; nucleotides not matched to a gene: 4. Germline V CDR1 and CDR2: SGHRS, YFSETQ. The CDR3 spans 15 residues.

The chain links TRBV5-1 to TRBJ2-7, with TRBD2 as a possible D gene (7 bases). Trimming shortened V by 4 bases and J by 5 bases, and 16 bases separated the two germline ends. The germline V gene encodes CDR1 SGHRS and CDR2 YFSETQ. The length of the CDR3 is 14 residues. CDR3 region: CASSLGGGKDEQYF. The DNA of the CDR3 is TGCGCCAGCAGCCTAGGGGGGGGGAAGGACGAGCAGTACTTC.

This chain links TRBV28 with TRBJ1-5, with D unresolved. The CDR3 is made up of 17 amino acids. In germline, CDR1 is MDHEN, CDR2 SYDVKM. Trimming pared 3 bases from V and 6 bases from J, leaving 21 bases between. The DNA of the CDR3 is TGTGCCAGCAGTTTTTTTGGAGGCAGTGCCCCACGTCAGCCCCAGCATTTT. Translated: CASSFFGGSAPRQPQHF.

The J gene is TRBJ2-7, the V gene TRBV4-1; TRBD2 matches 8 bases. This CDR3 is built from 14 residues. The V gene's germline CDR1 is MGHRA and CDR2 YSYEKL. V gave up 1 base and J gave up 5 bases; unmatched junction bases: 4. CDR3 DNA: TGCGCCAGCAGCCAAGTTGCGGGAGGTAACGAGCAGTACTTC. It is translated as CASSQVAGGNEQYF.

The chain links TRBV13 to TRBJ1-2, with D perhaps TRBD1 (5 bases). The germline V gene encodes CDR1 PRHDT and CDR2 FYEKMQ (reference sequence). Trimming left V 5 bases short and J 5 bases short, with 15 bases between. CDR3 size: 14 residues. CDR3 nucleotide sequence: TGTGCCAGCAGCGAAACAGGTCTCGGTTATGGCTACACCTTC. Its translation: CASSETGLGYGYTF.

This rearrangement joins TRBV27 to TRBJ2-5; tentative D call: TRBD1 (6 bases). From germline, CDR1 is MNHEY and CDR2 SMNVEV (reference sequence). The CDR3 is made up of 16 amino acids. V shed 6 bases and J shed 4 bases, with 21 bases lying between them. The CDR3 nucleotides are TGTGCCAGCAGGACCAACAGGGAGAGAGGCAGAGAGACCCAGTACTTC. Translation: CASRTNRERGRETQYF.

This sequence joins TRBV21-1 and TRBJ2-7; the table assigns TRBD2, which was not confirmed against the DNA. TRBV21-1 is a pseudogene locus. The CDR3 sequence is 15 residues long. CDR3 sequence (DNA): TGTGCCAGCAGCAAGGGAGGAGGGAAATCCTACGAGCAGTACTTC. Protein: CASSKGGGKSYEQYF.

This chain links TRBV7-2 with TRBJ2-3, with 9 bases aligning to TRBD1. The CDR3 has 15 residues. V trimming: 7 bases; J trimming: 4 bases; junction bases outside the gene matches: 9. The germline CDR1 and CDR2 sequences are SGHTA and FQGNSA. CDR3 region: CASIPGQGFADTQYF. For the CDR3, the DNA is TGTGCCAGCATCCCGGGACAGGGATTCGCAGATACGCAGTATTTT.

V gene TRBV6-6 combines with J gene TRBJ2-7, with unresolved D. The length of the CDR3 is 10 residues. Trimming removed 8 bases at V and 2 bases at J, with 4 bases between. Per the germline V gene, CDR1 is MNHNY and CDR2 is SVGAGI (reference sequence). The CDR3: CASGTYEQYF. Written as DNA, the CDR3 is TGTGCCAGCGGCACCTACGAGCAGTACTTC.

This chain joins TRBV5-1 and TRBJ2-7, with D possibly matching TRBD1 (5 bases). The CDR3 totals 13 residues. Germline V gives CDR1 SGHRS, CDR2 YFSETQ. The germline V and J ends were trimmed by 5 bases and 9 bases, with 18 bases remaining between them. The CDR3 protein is CASSPLQGSAQYF. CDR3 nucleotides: TGCGCCAGCAGTCCGCTTCAGGGATCGGCGCAGTACTTC.

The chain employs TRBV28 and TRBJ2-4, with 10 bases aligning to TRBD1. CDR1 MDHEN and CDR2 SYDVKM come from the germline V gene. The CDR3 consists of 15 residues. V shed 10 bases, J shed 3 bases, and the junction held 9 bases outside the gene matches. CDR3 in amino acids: CAIQDRGYIKNIQYF. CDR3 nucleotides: TGTGCCATCCAGGACAGGGGGTACATCAAAAACATTCAGTACTTC.